The rows below give T cell receptor beta chains drawn from one sample of a study of control samples from healthy donors and cancer patients. Clones were sequenced by immunoSEQ multiplex PCR, and TCRdb holds only the in-frame ones, with some missing. The data hold some 120,000 clones, with around 92% observed a single time. The sample comprised PBMCs. These receptors all come from a man older than 75 with head and neck cancer. Each CDR3 is given with its conserved first and last residue. Each record gives: J gene, V gene, D gene, clone size, CDR3 protein, CDR3 DNA. The D gene is left open where the match is weak. Some rows mark clone size as missing; the rest say once, few, many or name a class of expanded clone.

J gene: TRBJ2-4; V gene: TRBV5-6; D gene: TRBD1; clone size: NA; CDR3 protein: CASSLLTNRGTKNIQYF; CDR3 DNA: TGTGCCAGCAGCTTGCTAACCAACAGGGGCACCAAAAACATTCAGTACTTC
J gene: TRBJ2-6; V gene: TRBV5-1; D gene: TRBD1; clone size: NA; CDR3 protein: CASKQGAGANVLTF; CDR3 DNA: TGCGCCAGCAAACAGGGGGCTGGGGCCAACGTCCTGACTTTC
J gene: TRBJ2-7; V gene: TRBV6-2/TRBV6-3; D gene: NA; clone size: NA; CDR3 protein: CASSTGPTPGQYF; CDR3 DNA: TGTGCCAGCAGTACGGGGCCGACTCCCGGGCAGTACTTC
J gene: TRBJ1-1; V gene: TRBV18; D gene: NA; clone size: NA; CDR3 protein: CASSPTGQGTEAFF; CDR3 DNA: TGTGCCAGCTCACCTACAGGGCAGGGTACTGAAGCTTTCTTT
J gene: TRBJ1-2; V gene: TRBV6-5; D gene: TRBD1; clone size: NA; CDR3 protein: CASSYWTGADYGYTF; CDR3 DNA: TGTGCCAGCAGTTACTGGACAGGGGCGGACTATGGCTACACCTTC
J gene: TRBJ2-1; V gene: TRBV4-2; D gene: TRBD2; clone size: once; CDR3 protein: CASSHAPGTSGGVSYNEQFF; CDR3 DNA: TGTGCCAGCAGCCATGCCCCCGGGACTAGCGGGGGGGTGTCCTACAATGAGCAGTTCTTC
J gene: TRBJ2-2; V gene: TRBV7-8; D gene: NA; clone size: NA; CDR3 protein: CASSLYLVSLLNTGELFF; CDR3 DNA: TGTGCCAGCAGCTTATATTTGGTCAGCCTACTGAACACCGGGGAGCTGTTTTTT
J gene: TRBJ1-6; V gene: TRBV5-1; D gene: NA; clone size: NA; CDR3 protein: CASSLGIAYNSPLHF; CDR3 DNA: TGCGCCAGCAGCTTGGGAATCGCTTATAATTCACCCCTCCACTTT
J gene: TRBJ2-7; V gene: TRBV9; D gene: TRBD2; clone size: NA; CDR3 protein: CASSSPRLAGGNEQYF; CDR3 DNA: TGTGCCAGCAGCAGTCCAAGACTAGCGGGAGGGAACGAGCAGTACTTC
J gene: TRBJ2-1; V gene: TRBV10-1; D gene: TRBD1; clone size: NA; CDR3 protein: CASSGDRGVYNEQFF; CDR3 DNA: TGCGCCAGCAGTGGTGACAGGGGGGTTTACAATGAGCAGTTCTTC
J gene: TRBJ1-1; V gene: TRBV13; D gene: NA; clone size: once; CDR3 protein: CASSFVNLGNTEAFF; CDR3 DNA: TGTGCCAGCAGCTTTGTAAATCTAGGGAACACTGAAGCTTTCTTT
J gene: TRBJ1-2; V gene: TRBV10-3; D gene: NA; clone size: few; CDR3 protein: CAITERRGPGGYTF; CDR3 DNA: TGTGCCATCACCGAGAGGCGGGGGCCGGGAGGCTACACCTTC
J gene: TRBJ2-2; V gene: TRBV11-2; D gene: NA; clone size: NA; CDR3 protein: CASSLRPGAAGELFF; CDR3 DNA: TGTGCCAGCAGCCTACGCCCAGGGGCCGCCGGGGAGCTGTTTTTT
J gene: TRBJ2-2; V gene: TRBV10-3; D gene: TRBD1; clone size: NA; CDR3 protein: CAISQYRDRNTGELFF; CDR3 DNA: TGTGCCATCAGCCAGTACCGGGACAGAAACACCGGGGAGCTGTTTTTT
J gene: TRBJ1-5; V gene: TRBV18; D gene: TRBD1; clone size: NA; CDR3 protein: CASSHGTVGLPQHF; CDR3 DNA: TGTGCCAGCTCCCATGGGACAGTAGGACTGCCCCAGCATTTT
J gene: TRBJ1-5; V gene: TRBV25-1; D gene: NA; clone size: NA; CDR3 protein: CASSGDRNQHF; CDR3 DNA: TGTGCCAGCAGTGGAGACAGGAACCAGCATTTT
J gene: TRBJ1-4; V gene: TRBV25-1; D gene: NA; clone size: NA; CDR3 protein: CASSVGDWSEKLFF; CDR3 DNA: TGTGCCAGCAGTGTAGGGGACTGGTCGGAAAAACTGTTTTTT
J gene: TRBJ2-7; V gene: TRBV15; D gene: NA; clone size: NA; CDR3 protein: CATSLLGGVLEEQYF; CDR3 DNA: TGTGCCACCAGTCTGCTTGGAGGGGTCCTCGAGGAGCAGTACTTC
J gene: TRBJ2-7; V gene: TRBV10-1; D gene: NA; clone size: NA; CDR3 protein: CASSGVPSYEQYF; CDR3 DNA: TGCGCCAGCAGTGGGGTGCCCTCCTACGAGCAGTACTTC
J gene: TRBJ2-5; V gene: TRBV6-5; D gene: NA; clone size: NA; CDR3 protein: CASSTTGSKTQYF; CDR3 DNA: TGTGCCAGCAGCACTACAGGGTCGAAGACCCAGTACTTC
J gene: TRBJ1-5; V gene: TRBV6-5; D gene: TRBD1; clone size: once; CDR3 protein: CASSSAEGANQPQHF; CDR3 DNA: TGTGCCAGCAGTTCAGCTGAGGGGGCCAATCAGCCCCAGCATTTT
J gene: TRBJ1-5; V gene: TRBV10-3; D gene: NA; clone size: NA; CDR3 protein: CAISESKQGSNQPQHF; CDR3 DNA: TGTGCCATCAGTGAGTCGAAGCAGGGCAGCAATCAGCCCCAGCATTTT
J gene: TRBJ1-3; V gene: TRBV6-6; D gene: NA; clone size: NA; CDR3 protein: CASSYKGPGNTIYF; CDR3 DNA: TGTGCCAGCAGTTACAAGGGACCTGGAAACACCATATATTTT
J gene: TRBJ2-1; V gene: TRBV19; D gene: TRBD2; clone size: NA; CDR3 protein: CASSTGLAGGPEQFF; CDR3 DNA: TGTGCCAGTAGTACGGGACTAGCGGGGGGGCCTGAGCAGTTCTTC
J gene: TRBJ2-7; V gene: TRBV5-6; D gene: NA; clone size: few; CDR3 protein: CASSLLAYEQYF; CDR3 DNA: TGTGCCAGCAGCTTATTGGCCTACGAGCAGTACTTC
J gene: TRBJ1-2; V gene: TRBV6-1; D gene: TRBD1; clone size: NA; CDR3 protein: CASSEEGQDYYGYTF; CDR3 DNA: TGTGCCAGCAGTGAAGAGGGACAGGACTACTATGGCTACACCTTC